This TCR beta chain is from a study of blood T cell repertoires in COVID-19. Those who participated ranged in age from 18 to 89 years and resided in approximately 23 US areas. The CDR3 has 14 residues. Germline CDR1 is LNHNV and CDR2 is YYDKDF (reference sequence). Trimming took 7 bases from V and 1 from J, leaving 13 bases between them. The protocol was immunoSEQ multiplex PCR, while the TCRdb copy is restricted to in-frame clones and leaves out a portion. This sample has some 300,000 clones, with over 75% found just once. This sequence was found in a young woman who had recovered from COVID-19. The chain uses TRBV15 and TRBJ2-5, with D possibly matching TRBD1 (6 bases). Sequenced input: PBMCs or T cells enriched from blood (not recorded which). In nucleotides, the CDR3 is TGTGCCACCACATTACAGGGCTCCCAAGAGACCCAGTACTTC. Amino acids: CATTLQGSQETQYF. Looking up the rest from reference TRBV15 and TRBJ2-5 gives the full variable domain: DAMVIQNPRYQVTQFGKPVTLSCSQTLNHNVMYWYQQKSSQAPKLLFHYYDKDFNNEADTPDNFQSRRPNTSFCFLDIRSPGLGDTAMYLCATTLQGSQETQYFGPGTRLLVL.